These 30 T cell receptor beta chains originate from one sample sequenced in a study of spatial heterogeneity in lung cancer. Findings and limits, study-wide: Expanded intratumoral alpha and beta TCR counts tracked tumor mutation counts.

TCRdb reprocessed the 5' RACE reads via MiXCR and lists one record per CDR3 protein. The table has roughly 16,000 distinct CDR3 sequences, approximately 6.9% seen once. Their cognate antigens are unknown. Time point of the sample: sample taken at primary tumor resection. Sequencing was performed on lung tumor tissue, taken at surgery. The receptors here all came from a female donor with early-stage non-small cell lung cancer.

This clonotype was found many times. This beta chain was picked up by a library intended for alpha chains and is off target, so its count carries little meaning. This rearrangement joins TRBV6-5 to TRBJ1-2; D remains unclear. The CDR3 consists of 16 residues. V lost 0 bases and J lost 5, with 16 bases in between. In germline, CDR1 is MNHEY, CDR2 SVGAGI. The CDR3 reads CASSYSGSGEPYGYTF. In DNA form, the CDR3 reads TGTGCCAGCAGTTACTCCGGCAGCGGGGAGCCTTATGGCTACACCTTC.

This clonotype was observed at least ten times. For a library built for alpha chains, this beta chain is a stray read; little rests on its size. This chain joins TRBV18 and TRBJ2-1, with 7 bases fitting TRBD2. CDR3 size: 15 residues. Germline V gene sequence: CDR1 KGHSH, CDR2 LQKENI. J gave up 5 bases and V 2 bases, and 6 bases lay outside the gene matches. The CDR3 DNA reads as TGTGCCAGCTCACCAAGACTAGCAACGGACAATGAGCAGTTCTTC. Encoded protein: CASSPRLATDNEQFF.

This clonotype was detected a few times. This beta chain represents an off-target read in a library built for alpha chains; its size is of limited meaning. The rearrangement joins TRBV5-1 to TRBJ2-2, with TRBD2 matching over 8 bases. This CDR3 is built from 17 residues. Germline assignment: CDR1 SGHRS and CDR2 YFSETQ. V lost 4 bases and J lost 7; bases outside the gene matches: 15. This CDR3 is CASSPRLGGGPGGELFF. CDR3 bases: TGCGCCAGCAGCCCCCGTTTGGGCGGGGGGCCCGGCGGGGAGCTGTTTTTT.

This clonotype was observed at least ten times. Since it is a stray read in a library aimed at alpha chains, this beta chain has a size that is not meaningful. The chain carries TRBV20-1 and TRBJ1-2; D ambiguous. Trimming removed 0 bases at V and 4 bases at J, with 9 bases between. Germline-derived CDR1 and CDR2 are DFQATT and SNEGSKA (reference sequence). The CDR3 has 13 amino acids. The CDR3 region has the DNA TGCAGTGCTAGAGATGGACGGATCTATGGCTACACCTTC. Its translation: CSARDGRIYGYTF.

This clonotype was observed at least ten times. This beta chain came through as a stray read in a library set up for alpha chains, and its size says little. CDR3 loop: CASSPLTGNTEAFF. CDR3 DNA sequence: TGTGCCAGCAGCCCCCTGACAGGGAACACTGAAGCTTTCTTT. The chain carries TRBV13 and TRBJ1-1, with D possibly matching TRBD1 (6 bases). V lost 5 bases to trimming and J lost 1 base, with 11 bases between them. Per the germline V gene, CDR1 is PRHDT and CDR2 is FYEKMQ (reference sequence). The CDR3 is 14 residues long.

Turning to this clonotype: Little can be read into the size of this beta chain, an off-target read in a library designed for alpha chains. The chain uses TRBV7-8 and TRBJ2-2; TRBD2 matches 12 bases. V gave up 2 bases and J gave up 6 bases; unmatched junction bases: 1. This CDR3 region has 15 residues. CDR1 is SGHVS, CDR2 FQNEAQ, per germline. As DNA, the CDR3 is TGTGCCAGCAGCTTACTAGCGGGGGGGCCCGGGGAGCTGTTTTTT. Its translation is CASSLLAGGPGELFF.

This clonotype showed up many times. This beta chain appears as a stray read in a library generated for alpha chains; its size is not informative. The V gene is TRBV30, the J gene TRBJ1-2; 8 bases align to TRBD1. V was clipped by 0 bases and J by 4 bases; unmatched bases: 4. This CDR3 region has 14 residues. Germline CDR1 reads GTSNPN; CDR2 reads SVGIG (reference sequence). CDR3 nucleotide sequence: TGTGCCTGGAGTGTAGTCGGACAGGGCTATGGCTACACCTTC. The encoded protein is CAWSVVGQGYGYTF. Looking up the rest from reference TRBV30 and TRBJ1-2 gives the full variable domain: SQTIHQWPATLVQPVGSPLSLECTVEGTSNPNLYWYRQAAGRGLQLLFYSVGIGQISSEVPQNLSASRPQDRQFILSSKKLLLSDSGFYLCAWSVVGQGYGYTFGSGTRLTVV.

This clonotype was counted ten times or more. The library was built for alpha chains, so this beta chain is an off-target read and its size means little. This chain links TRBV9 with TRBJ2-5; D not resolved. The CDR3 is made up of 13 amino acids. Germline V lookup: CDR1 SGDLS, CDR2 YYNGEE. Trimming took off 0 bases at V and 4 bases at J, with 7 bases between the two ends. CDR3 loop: CASSVGWGETQYF. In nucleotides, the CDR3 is TGTGCCAGCAGCGTAGGCTGGGGAGAGACCCAGTACTTC.

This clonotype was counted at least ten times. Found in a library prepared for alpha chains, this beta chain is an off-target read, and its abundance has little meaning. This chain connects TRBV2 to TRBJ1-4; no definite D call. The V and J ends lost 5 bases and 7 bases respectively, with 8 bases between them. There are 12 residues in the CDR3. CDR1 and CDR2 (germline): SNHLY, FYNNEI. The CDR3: CASSIKSEKLFF. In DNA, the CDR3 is TGTGCCAGCAGTATTAAGAGTGAAAAACTGTTTTTT.

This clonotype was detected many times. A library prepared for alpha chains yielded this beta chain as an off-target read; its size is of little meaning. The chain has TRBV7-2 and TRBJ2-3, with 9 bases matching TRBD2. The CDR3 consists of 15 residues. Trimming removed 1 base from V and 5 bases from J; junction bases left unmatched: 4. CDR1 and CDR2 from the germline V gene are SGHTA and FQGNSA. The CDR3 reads CASSLGAGGVDTQYF. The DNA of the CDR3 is TGTGCCAGCAGCTTAGGAGCGGGGGGAGTAGATACGCAGTATTTT.

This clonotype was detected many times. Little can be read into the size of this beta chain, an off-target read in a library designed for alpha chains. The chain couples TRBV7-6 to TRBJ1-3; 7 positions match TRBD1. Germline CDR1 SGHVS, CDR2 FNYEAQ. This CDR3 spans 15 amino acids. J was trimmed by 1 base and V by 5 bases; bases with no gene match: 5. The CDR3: CASSDYRGSGNTIYF. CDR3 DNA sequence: TGTGCCAGCAGCGATTACAGGGGATCTGGAAACACCATATATTTT.

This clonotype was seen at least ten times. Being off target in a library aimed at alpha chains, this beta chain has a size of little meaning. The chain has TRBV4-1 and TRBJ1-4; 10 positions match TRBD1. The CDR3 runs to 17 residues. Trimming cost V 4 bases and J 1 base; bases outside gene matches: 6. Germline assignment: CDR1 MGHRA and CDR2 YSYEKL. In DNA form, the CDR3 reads TGCGCCAGCAGCCCAGGACAGGGGGTTCTAACTAATGAAAAACTGTTTTTT. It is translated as CASSPGQGVLTNEKLFF.

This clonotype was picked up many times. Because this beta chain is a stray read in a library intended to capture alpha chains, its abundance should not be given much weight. CDR3 amino acids: CASSANPGGTEAFF. CDR3 DNA: TGTGCCAGCAGCGCAAACCCAGGGGGCACTGAAGCTTTCTTT. The V and J genes are TRBV7-2 and TRBJ1-1; 7 nucleotides align to TRBD1. This CDR3 has 14 residues. Germline CDR1 is SGHTA and CDR2 is FQGNSA. The V and J ends lost 5 bases and 4 bases, in that order; junction bases with no gene match: 7.

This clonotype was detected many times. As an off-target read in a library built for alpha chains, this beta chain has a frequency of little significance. As DNA, the CDR3 is TGTGCCAGCAGTGGGGCCAGGGGGCGAGCAGATACGCAGTATTTT. The encoded protein is CASSGARGRADTQYF. This chain links TRBV2 with TRBJ2-3; TRBD1 matches at 8 bases. This CDR3 is 15 amino acids long. Germline loops: CDR1 SNHLY, CDR2 FYNNEI. Unmatched junction bases numbered 7, after V lost 4 bases and J lost 4 bases.

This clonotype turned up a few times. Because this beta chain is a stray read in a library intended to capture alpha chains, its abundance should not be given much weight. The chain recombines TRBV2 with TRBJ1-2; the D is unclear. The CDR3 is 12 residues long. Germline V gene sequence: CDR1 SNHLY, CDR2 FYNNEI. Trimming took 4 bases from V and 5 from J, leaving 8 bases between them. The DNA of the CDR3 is TGTGCCAGCAGTGGGCAAAGATATGGCTACACCTTC. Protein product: CASSGQRYGYTF.

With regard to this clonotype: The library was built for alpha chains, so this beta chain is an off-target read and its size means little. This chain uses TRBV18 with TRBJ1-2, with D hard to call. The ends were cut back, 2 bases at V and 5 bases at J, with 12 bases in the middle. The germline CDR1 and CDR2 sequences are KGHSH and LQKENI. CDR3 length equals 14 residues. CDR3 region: CASSPSAESYGYTF. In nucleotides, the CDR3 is TGTGCCAGCTCACCATCCGCAGAATCGTATGGCTACACCTTC. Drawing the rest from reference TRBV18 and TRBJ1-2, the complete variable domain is NAGVMQNPRHLVRRRGQEARLRCSPMKGHSHVYWYRQLPEEGLKFMVYLQKENIIDESGMPKERFSAEFPKEGPSILRIQQVVRGDSAAYFCASSPSAESYGYTFGSGTRLTVV.

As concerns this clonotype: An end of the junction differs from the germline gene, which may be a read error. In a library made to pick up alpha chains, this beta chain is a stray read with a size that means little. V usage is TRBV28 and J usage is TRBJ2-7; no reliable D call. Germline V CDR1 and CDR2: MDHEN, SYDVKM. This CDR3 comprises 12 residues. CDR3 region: CAGSLLKNEQYF. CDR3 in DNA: TGTGCCGGCAGTTTACTAAAAAACGAGCAGTACTTC.

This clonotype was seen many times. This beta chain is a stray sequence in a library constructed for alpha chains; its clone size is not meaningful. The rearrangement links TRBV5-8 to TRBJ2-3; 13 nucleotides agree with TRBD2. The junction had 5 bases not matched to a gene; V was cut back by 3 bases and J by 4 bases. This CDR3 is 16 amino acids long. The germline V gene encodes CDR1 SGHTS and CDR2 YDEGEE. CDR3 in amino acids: CASSSGTSGVPDTQYF. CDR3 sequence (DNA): TGTGCCAGCAGCTCCGGGACTAGCGGGGTTCCAGATACGCAGTATTTT.

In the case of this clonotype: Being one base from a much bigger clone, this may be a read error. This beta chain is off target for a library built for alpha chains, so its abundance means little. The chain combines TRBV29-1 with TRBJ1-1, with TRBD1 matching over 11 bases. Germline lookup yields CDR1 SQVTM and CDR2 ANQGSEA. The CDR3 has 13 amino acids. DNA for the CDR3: TGCAGGATAAGGGGGACAGGGGGCACTGAAGCTTTCTTT. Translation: CRIRGTGGTEAFF.

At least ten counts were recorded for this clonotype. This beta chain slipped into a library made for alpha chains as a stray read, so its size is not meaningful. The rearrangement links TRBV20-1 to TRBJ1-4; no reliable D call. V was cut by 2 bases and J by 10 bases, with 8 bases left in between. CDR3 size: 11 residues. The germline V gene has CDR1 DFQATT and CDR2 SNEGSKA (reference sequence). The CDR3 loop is CSARSVGKLFF. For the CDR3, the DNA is TGCAGTGCTAGATCCGTTGGAAAACTGTTTTTT.

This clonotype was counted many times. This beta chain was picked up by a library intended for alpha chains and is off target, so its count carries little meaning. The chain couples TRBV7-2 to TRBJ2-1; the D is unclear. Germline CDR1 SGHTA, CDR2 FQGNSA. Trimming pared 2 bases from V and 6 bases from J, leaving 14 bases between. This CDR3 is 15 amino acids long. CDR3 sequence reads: CASSLLRSPGNEQFF. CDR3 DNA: TGTGCCAGCAGCTTACTCCGAAGCCCAGGCAATGAGCAGTTCTTC.

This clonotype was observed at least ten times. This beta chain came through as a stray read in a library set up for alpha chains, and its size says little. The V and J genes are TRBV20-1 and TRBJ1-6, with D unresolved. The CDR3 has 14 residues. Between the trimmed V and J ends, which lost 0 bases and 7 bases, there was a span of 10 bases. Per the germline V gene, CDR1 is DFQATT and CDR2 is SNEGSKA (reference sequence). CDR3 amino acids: CSARELGSNSPLHF. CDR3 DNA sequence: TGCAGTGCTAGAGAACTCGGGTCCAATTCACCCCTCCACTTT.

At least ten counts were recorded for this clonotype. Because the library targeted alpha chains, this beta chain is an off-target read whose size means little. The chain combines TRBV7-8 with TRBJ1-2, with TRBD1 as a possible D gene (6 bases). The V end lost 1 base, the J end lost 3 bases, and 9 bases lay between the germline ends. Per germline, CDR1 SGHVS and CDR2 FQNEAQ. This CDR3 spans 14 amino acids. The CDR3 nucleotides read TGTGCCAGCAGCTTAGTTCCAGGGGACTATGGCTACACCTTC. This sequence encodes CASSLVPGDYGYTF.

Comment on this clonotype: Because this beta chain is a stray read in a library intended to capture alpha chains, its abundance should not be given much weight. CDR3: CAWSVSGARPYAEAFF. DNA of the CDR3: TGTGCCTGGAGTGTCTCAGGGGCGCGGCCCTACGCTGAAGCTTTCTTT. The chain combines TRBV30 with TRBJ1-1; TRBD1 might be the D (6 bases). This CDR3 has 16 amino acids. Germline V lookup: CDR1 GTSNPN, CDR2 SVGIG (reference sequence). Trimming removed 0 bases from V and 6 bases from J, with 20 bases in between.

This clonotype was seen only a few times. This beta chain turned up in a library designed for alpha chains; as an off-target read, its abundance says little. The CDR3 bases are TGTGCCAGCAGCTTAGCAGGGGATGGGACCCAGTACTTC. Residues: CASSLAGDGTQYF. The V gene is TRBV7-2, the J gene TRBJ2-5, with D maybe TRBD1 (5 bases). V was shortened by 0 bases and J by 7 bases, with 9 bases between the two germline ends. The CDR3 is 13 residues long. Looked up from germline, CDR1 is SGHTA and CDR2 is FQGNSA. The full variable domain, its missing parts supplied by reference TRBV7-2 and TRBJ2-5, is GAGVSQSPSNKVTEKGKDVELRCDPISGHTALYWYRQSLGQGLEFLIYFQGNSAPDKSGLPSDRFSAERTGGSVSTLTIQRTQQEDSAVYLCASSLAGDGTQYFGPGTRLLVL.

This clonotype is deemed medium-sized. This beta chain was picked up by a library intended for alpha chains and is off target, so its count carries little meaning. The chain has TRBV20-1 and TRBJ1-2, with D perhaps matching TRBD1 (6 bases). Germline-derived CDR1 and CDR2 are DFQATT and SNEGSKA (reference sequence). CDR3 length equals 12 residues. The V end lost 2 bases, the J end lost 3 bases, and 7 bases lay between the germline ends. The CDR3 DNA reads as TGCAGTGCTAGAAACAGGGACTATGGCTACACCTTC. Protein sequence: CSARNRDYGYTF.

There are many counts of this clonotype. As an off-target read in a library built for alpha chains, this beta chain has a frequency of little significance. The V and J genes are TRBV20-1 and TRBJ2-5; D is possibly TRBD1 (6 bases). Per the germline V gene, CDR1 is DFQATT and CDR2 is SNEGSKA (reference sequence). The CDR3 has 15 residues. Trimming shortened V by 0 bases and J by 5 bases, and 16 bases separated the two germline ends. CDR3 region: CSARDFGQGLETQYF. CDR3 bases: TGCAGTGCTAGAGATTTTGGGCAGGGGTTGGAGACCCAGTACTTC.

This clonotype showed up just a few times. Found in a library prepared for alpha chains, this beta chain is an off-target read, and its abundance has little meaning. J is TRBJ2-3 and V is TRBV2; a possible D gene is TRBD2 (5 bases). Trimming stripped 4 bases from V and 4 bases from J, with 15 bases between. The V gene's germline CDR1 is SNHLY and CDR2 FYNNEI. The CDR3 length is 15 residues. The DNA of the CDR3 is TGTGCCAGCAGTGCGGAGGACGGCGTGGCAGATACGCAGTATTTT. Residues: CASSAEDGVADTQYF. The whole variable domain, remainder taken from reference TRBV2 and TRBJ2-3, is EPEVTQTPSHQVTQMGQEVILRCVPISNHLYFYWYRQILGQKVEFLVSFYNNEISEKSEIFDDQFSVERPDGSNFTLKIRSTKLEDSAMYFCASSAEDGVADTQYFGPGTRLTVL.

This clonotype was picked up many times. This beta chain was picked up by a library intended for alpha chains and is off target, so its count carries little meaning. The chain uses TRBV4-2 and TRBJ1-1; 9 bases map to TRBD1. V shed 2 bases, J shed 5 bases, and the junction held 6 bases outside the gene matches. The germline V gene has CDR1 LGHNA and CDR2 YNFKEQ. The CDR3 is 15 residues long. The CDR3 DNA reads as TGTGCCAGCAGCCAACCCGGACAGGGGAGGACTGAAGCTTTCTTT. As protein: CASSQPGQGRTEAFF.

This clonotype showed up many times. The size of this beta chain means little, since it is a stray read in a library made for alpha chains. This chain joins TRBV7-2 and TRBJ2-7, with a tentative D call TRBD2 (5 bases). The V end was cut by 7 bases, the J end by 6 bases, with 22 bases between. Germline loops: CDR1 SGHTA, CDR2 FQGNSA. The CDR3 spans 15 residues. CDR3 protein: CASTPGGSGGSEQYF. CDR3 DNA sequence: TGTGCCAGCACCCCCGGCGGCAGCGGCGGGTCCGAGCAGTACTTC.